One sample yielded the 18 T cell receptor beta chains listed below, sequenced in a study of human T cells and chemical hapten exposure. As to time point: patch test 1, 2 weeks after DPC sensitization. The sample's treatment: therapeutic diphenylcyclopropenone sensitization with weekly scalp DPC. TCRdb re-called the RACE reads through MiXCR, storing one row per CDR3 protein. Among 300,000 to 350,000 distinct CDR3 sequences listed, around 7% were seen once. The source material was whole blood, sampled in connection with sensitization to the hapten diphenylcyclopropenone (DPC). The receptor set was obtained from a woman under 30 with alopecia areata. Some clones in this sample may be carry-over from other donors' samples.

The rearrangement uses TRBV2 and TRBJ1-2; 9 bases agree with TRBD1. Looked up from germline, CDR1 is SNHLY and CDR2 is FYNNEI. The CDR3 is 16 residues long. The junction had 9 bases not matched to a gene; V was cut back by 3 bases and J by 4 bases. CDR3: CASSDGERDRAYGYTF. The CDR3 bases are TGTGCCAGCAGTGATGGGGAGCGGGACAGGGCCTATGGCTACACCTTC.

This clonotype was recorded at least ten times. The chain links TRBV29-1 to TRBJ1-2; possible D gene TRBD1, 6 bases. Trimming stripped 6 bases from V and 1 base from J, with 15 bases between. This CDR3 spans 14 amino acids. Germline CDR1 reads SQVTM; CDR2 reads ANQGSEA. The DNA of the CDR3 is TGCAGCGTATCAGGGGCGAATCTTAACTATGGCTACACCTTC. Residues: CSVSGANLNYGYTF.

The chain carries TRBV12-3 or TRBV12-4 and TRBJ1-5; the D gene is possibly TRBD1 (5 bases). The CDR3 has 15 residues. With 7 bases removed from V and 7 bases from J, the gap between germline ends came to 20 bases. CDR3 sequence: CASTSAGGTRQPQHF. CDR3 DNA: TGTGCCAGCACTAGTGCCGGGGGGACGAGGCAGCCCCAGCATTTT.

A few counts support this clonotype. The chain employs TRBV2 and TRBJ1-5; D perhaps matches TRBD1 (5 bases). Trimming stripped 0 bases from V and 4 bases from J, with 16 bases between. The CDR3 runs 17 residues. From germline, CDR1 is SNHLY and CDR2 FYNNEI. The CDR3 is CASSEASAGWSNQPQHF. DNA for the CDR3: TGTGCCAGCAGTGAAGCGTCGGCAGGGTGGAGTAATCAGCCCCAGCATTTT.

V and J are TRBV2 and TRBJ1-1; no clear D gene. Germline-derived CDR1 and CDR2 are SNHLY and FYNNEI. The CDR3 spans 13 residues. Trimming pared 6 bases from V and 1 base from J, leaving 9 bases between. CDR3 bases: TGTGCCAGCAGGCGGGTAGAGAACACTGAAGCTTTCTTT. This gives the protein CASRRVENTEAFF.

This clonotype was picked up many times. This sequence joins TRBV6-2 or TRBV6-3 and TRBJ1-2; D remains ambiguous. Trimming shortened V by 7 bases and J by 2 bases, and 11 bases separated the two germline ends. The germline CDR1 and CDR2 sequences are MNHEY and SVGEGT. The CDR3 runs 13 residues. Here the CDR3 DNA reads TGTGCCAGCACCCACACAGAAAACTATGGCTACACCTTC. Translation: CASTHTENYGYTF.

The V and J genes are TRBV18 and TRBJ2-7, with D possibly called TRBD1 or TRBD2 (7 bases each). Germline assignment: CDR1 KGHSH and CDR2 LQKENI. V lost 3 bases and J lost 6, with 12 bases in between. This CDR3 has 13 residues. This chain's CDR3 is CASSPGGTAEQYF. In DNA form, the CDR3 reads TGTGCCAGCTCACCCGGGGGGACAGCCGAGCAGTACTTC.

V is TRBV14 and J is TRBJ2-2; TRBD2 might be the D (6 bases). CDR1 SGHDN and CDR2 FVKESK come from the germline V gene. V was shortened by 2 bases and J by 7 bases, with 17 bases between the two germline ends. The CDR3 runs to 16 residues. The CDR3 DNA is TGTGCCAGCAGCCAAAACCCGACGGGACTTCACGGGGAGCTGTTTTTT. This gives the protein CASSQNPTGLHGELFF.

The chain carries TRBV28 and TRBJ1-1; D unresolved. The CDR3 spans 15 residues. The V end lost 2 bases, the J end lost 0 bases, and 10 bases lay between the germline ends. Germline-derived CDR1 and CDR2 are MDHEN and SYDVKM. DNA for the CDR3: TGTGCCAGCAGTTTAACAATCCCGATGAACACTGAAGCTTTCTTT. It is translated as CASSLTIPMNTEAFF.

The table lists this clonotype with many counts. This chain joins TRBV7-2 and TRBJ2-4, with 12 positions matching TRBD2. This CDR3 region has 18 residues. Trimming took 5 bases from V and 0 from J; bases not matched to a gene: 8. From germline, CDR1 is SGHTA and CDR2 FQGNSA. For the CDR3, the DNA is TGTGCCAGCAGCGGCAGACTAGCGGGGGACCAAGCCAAAAACATTCAGTACTTC. It translates to CASSGRLAGDQAKNIQYF.

This clonotype appeared a few times. V gene TRBV27 combines with J gene TRBJ2-3, with 7 nucleotides matching TRBD2. This CDR3 has 20 residues. V was pared by 3 bases and J by 0 bases, with 18 bases of the junction left unmatched. CDR1 is MNHEY, CDR2 SMNVEV, per germline (reference sequence). The CDR3 protein is CASSFGEAGTPFSSTDTQYF. CDR3 DNA: TGTGCCAGCAGTTTCGGGGAAGCGGGGACCCCTTTTTCTAGCACAGATACGCAGTATTTT.

This CDR3 reads CASSEKSHNQPQHF. The DNA for the CDR3 is TGTGCCAGCAGTGAAAAATCCCACAATCAGCCCCAGCATTTT. The chain carries TRBV2 and TRBJ1-5; D call uncertain. Per the germline V gene, CDR1 is SNHLY and CDR2 is FYNNEI. CDR3 length: 14 amino acids. V dropped 2 bases and J dropped 3 bases, with 8 bases sitting between them.

There are many counts of this clonotype. This rearrangement joins TRBV5-1 to TRBJ2-1; 8 bases line up with TRBD1. CDR1 and CDR2 (germline): SGHRS, YFSETQ. There are 15 residues in the CDR3. V lost 0 bases, J lost 6 bases, and 5 bases stayed unmatched. DNA for the CDR3: TGCGCCAGCAGCTTGGCCGGACAGGGAATCAATGAGCAGTTCTTC. The encoded protein is CASSLAGQGINEQFF.

The CDR3 coding sequence is TGTGCCAGCAGCGCAGCAGCAGGGGCAGCTTTCTTT. Its protein product is CASSAAAGAAFF. The chain has TRBV7-9 and TRBJ1-1; tentatively, D is TRBD1 (6 bases). V was trimmed by 5 bases and J by 10 bases, leaving 14 bases between them. The CDR3 runs to 12 residues. CDR1 is SEHNR and CDR2 is FQNEAQ in the germline V gene (reference sequence).

This clonotype was seen repeatedly, ten times or more. The V call is TRBV6-2 or TRBV6-3, the J call TRBJ1-1; D not resolved. The germline gives CDR1 MNHEY, CDR2 SVGEGT. The CDR3 loop spans 13 amino acids. The ends were cut back, 2 bases at V and 4 bases at J, with 8 bases in the middle. This CDR3 is CASSYGAGTEAFF. DNA of the CDR3: TGTGCCAGCAGTTACGGCGCGGGCACTGAAGCTTTCTTT.

V gene TRBV7-2 combines with J gene TRBJ1-5; possible D gene TRBD1, 6 bases. The V gene's germline CDR1 is SGHTA and CDR2 FQGNSA. This CDR3 has 16 residues. Trimming cost V 5 bases and J 5 bases, with 19 bases left between them. The CDR3 reads CASSRGSQGGDQPQHF. The CDR3 DNA reads TGTGCCAGCAGCCGGGGGTCACAGGGAGGCGATCAGCCCCAGCATTTT.

This clonotype was found a few times. The chain joins TRBV6-5 to TRBJ2-7; a possible D gene is TRBD2 (5 bases). The CDR3 covers 15 residues. Trimming shortened V by 0 bases and J by 2 bases, and 11 bases separated the two germline ends. CDR1 and CDR2 from the germline V gene are MNHEY and SVGAGI. CDR3 bases: TGTGCCAGCAGTTACTCGACGGGGAGCCCCTACGAGCAGTACTTC. Its translation: CASSYSTGSPYEQYF.

This clonotype was seen a handful of times. The chain is built from TRBV6-5 and TRBJ1-5; perhaps TRBD1 as D (5 bases). Trimming pared 5 bases from V and 4 bases from J, leaving 12 bases between. Germline CDR1 is MNHEY and CDR2 is SVGAGI. The CDR3 covers 14 residues. The CDR3 loop is CASSALQGNQPQHF. CDR3 DNA sequence: TGTGCCAGCAGTGCCCTTCAGGGAAATCAGCCCCAGCATTTT.